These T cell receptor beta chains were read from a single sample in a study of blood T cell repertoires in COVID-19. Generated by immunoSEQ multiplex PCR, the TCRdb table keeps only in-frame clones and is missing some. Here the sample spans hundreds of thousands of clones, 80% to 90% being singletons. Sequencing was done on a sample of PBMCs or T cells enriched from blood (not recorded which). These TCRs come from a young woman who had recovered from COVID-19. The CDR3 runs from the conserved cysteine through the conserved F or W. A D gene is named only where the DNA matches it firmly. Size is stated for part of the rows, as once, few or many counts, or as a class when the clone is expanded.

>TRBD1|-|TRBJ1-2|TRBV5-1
TGCGCCAGCAGCCTACAGGGGGCCGGTGGCTACACCTTC
CASSLQGAGGYTF
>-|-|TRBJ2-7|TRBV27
TGTGCCAGCAGTTCCGGGACCTACGAGCAGTACTTC
CASSSGTYEQYF
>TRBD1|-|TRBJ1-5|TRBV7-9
TGTGCCAGCAGCGGACAGGGGAATCAGCCCCAGCATTTT
CASSGQGNQPQHF
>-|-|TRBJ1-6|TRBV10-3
TGTGCCATCAGTGAGTCCCAGACTGGCTTTAATTCACCCCTCCACTTT
CAISESQTGFNSPLHF
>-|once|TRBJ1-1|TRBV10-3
TGTGCCATCAGTGACACAGCCTTGAACACTGAAGCTTTCTTT
CAISDTALNTEAFF
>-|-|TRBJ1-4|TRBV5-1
TGCGCCAGCAGCTTGGGTGCCGGAGCAACTAATGAAAAACTGTTTTTT
CASSLGAGATNEKLFF
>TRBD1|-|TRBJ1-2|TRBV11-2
TGTGCCAGCAGCGTAGCAGGACAGGGGGCTAACTATGGCTACACCTTC
CASSVAGQGANYGYTF
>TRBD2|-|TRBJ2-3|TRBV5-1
TGCGCCAGCAGCGGCATAGGACTAGCGGGGGGGTTGCCAGATACGCAGTATTTT
CASSGIGLAGGLPDTQYF
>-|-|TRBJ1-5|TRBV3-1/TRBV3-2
TGTGCCAGCAGCCAGAGCGACAGGATTAACCAGCCCCAGCATTTT
CASSQSDRINQPQHF
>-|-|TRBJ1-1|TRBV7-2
TGTGCCAGCAGGGACATAACAGGGAACACTGAAGCTTTCTTT
CASRDITGNTEAFF
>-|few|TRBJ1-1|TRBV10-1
TGCGCCAGCACGGCGGGGGTGAACACTGAAGCTTTCTTT
CASTAGVNTEAFF
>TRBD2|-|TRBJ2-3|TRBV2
TGTGCCAGCAGTGATGGGACTAGCGCAGATACGCAGTATTTT
CASSDGTSADTQYF
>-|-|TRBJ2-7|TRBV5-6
TGTGCCAGCAGCTTGGGTGGGGCCGGTTTACCAACCTACGAGCAGTACTTC
CASSLGGAGLPTYEQYF
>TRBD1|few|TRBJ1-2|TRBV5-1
TGCGCCAGCAGCTTGGAGGGACAGGCAGGCTACACCTTC
CASSLEGQAGYTF
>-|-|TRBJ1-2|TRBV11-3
TGTGCAAACTGGGGAGGAGGCTACACCTTC
CANWGGGYTF
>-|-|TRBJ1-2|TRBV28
TGTGCCAGCAGTTTATCGGTCGACTATGGCTACACCTTC
CASSLSVDYGYTF
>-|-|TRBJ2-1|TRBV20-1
TGCAGTGCTGCAGGGAATGAGCAGTTCTTC
CSAAGNEQFF
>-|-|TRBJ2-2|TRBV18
TGTGCCAGCTCACCGTCAAACACCGGGGAGCTGTTTTTT
CASSPSNTGELFF
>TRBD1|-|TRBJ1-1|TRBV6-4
TGTGCCAGCAGTGAGAGTTACAGGGGTGGGACTGAAGCTTTCTTT
CASSESYRGGTEAFF
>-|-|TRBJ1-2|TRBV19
TGTGCCAGTAGTATCACGGACTCCAACTATGGCTACACCTTC
CASSITDSNYGYTF
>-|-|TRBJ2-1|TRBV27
TGTGCCAGCAGTTTATTTTTTAGGCAGACTCCCAACAATGAGCAGTTCTTC
CASSLFFRQTPNNEQFF
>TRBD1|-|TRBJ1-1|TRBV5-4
TGTGCCAGCAGCCGAGGCCAGGACAGGCTGAACACTGAAGCTTTCTTT
CASSRGQDRLNTEAFF
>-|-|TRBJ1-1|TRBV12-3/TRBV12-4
TGTGCCAGCAGCCGTTTGACTGAAGCTTTCTTT
CASSRLTEAFF
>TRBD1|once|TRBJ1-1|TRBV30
TGTGCCTGGGGGACAGGTGGCACTGAAGCTTTCTTT
CAWGTGGTEAFF
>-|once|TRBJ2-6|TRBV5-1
TGCGCCAGCAGCTGGAGACGAGGACAGAGCTCTGGGGCCAACGTCCTGACTTTC
CASSWRRGQSSGANVLTF
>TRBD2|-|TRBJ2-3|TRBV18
TGTGCCAGCTCAGTACGACTAAGCGGGGGGGCCACAGATACGCAGTATTTT
CASSVRLSGGATDTQYF
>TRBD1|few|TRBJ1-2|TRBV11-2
TGTGCCAGCAGCTTACGATACCCAAGGACAGGGGCTAACTATGGCTACACCTTC
CASSLRYPRTGANYGYTF
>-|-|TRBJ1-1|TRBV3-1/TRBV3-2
TGTGCCAGCAGCCAAGACATACGCCCAGGGGAAGCTTTCTTT
CASSQDIRPGEAFF
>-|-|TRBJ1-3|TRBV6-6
TGTGCCAGCAGCCTACAGGGAGCTGGAAACACCATATATTTT
CASSLQGAGNTIYF
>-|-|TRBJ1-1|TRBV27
TGTGCCAGCAGTTTACGAGGGGGTAAAACTGAAGCTTTCTTT
CASSLRGGKTEAFF
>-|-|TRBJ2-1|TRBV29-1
TGCAGCGTTTACTCTCGCTCCTACAATGAGCAGTTCTTC
CSVYSRSYNEQFF
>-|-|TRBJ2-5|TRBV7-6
TGTGCCAGCAGTGCAGGGAGGGAGACCCAGTACTTC
CASSAGRETQYF
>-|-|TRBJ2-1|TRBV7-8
TGTGCCAGCGGAGGGTACAATGAGCAGTTCTTC
CASGGYNEQFF
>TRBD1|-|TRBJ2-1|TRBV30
TGTGCCTGGAGTGTACTTCAGGGGGTAGGTGAGCAGTTCTTC
CAWSVLQGVGEQFF
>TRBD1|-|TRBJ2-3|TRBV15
TGTGCCACCAGCCGCAACGACAGGGGGCTTAGAGATACGCAGTATTTT
CATSRNDRGLRDTQYF
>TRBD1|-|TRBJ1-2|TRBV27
TGTGCCAGCGCCCCGGGACAGGGGGTGGGCTACACCTTC
CASAPGQGVGYTF
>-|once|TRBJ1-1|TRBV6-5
TGTGCCAGCAGTTACTCGGCAGGGACTGAAGCTTTCTTT
CASSYSAGTEAFF
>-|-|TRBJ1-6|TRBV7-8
TGTGCCAGCAGCTTAGCCTTAGATTCACCCCTCCACTTT
CASSLALDSPLHF
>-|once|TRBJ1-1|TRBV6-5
TGTGCCAGCAGCCTCCGGAACACTGAAGCTTTCTTT
CASSLRNTEAFF
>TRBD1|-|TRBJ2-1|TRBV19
TGTGCCAGTAGTATAGAGTACGGGACAGGGTCGAATGAGCAGTTCTTC
CASSIEYGTGSNEQFF
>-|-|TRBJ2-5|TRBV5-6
TGTGCCAGCAGCCATCTCCACAGGACGCCTGAGAGGGAGACCCAGTACTTC
CASSHLHRTPERETQYF
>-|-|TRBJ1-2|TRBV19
TGTGCCAGTAGTATGTCCCTGTTTAACTATGGCTACACCTTC
CASSMSLFNYGYTF
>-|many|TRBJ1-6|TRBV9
TGTGCCAGCAGCGCGGGACAATATAATTCACCCCTCCACTTT
CASSAGQYNSPLHF
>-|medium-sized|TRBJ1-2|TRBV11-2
TGTGCCAGCAGCTTAGGCAAGGATAAGGGAGATGGCTACACCTTC
CASSLGKDKGDGYTF
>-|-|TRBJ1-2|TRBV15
TGTGCCACCAGCAGAGTCCGAGATGGAGGGACCTATGGCTACACCTTC
CATSRVRDGGTYGYTF
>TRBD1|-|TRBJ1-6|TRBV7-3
TGTGCCAGCAGCTTAAGGTTCGGGACAGGGGGCTCAGGGCTCCCGGCGGCCTATAATTCACCCCTCCACTTT
CASSLRFGTGGSGLPAAYNSPLHF
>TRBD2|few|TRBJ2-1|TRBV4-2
TGTGCCAGCAGCCGCCCGACGGGGGGGGGCTACAATGAGCAGTTCTTC
CASSRPTGGGYNEQFF
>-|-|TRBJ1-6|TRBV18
TGTGCCAGCTCACTGGGGAGTTCACCCCTCCACTTT
CASSLGSSPLHF
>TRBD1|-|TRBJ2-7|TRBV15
TGTGCCACCAGCACCCTTAAGGTAAAGGGACAGATCTACGAGCAGTACTTC
CATSTLKVKGQIYEQYF
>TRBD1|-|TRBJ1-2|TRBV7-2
TGTGCCAGCAGCCCCGCGGGGACAGCTAACTATGGCTACACCTTC
CASSPAGTANYGYTF
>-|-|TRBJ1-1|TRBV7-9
TGTGCCAGCAGCCCCCGACAGGAGGAGAACACTGAAGCTTTCTTT
CASSPRQEENTEAFF